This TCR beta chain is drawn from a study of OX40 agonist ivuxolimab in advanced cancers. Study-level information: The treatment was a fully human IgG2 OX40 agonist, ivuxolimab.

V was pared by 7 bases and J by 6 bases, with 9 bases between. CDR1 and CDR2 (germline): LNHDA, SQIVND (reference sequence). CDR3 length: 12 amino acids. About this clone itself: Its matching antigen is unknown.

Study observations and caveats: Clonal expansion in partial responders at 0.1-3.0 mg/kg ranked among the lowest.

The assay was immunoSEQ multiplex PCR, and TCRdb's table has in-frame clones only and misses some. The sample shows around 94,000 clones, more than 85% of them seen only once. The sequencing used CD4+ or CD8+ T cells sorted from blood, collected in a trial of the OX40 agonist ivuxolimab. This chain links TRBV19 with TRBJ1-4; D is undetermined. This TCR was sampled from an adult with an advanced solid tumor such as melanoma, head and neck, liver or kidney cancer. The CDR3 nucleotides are TGTGCCAGTACGTTGCCCGATGAAAAACTGTTTTTT. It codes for CASTLPDEKLFF.